This passage covers 13 T cell receptor beta chains from one sample sequenced in a study of cytomegalovirus exposure and HLA in healthy donors (dated by TCRdb to the late 2010s). Libraries came from the immunoSEQ multiplex PCR assay. For the multiplex PCR, a mixture combining 60 forward primers for TCR Vbeta segments and 13 reverse primers for TCR Jbeta segments was used. Held by TCRdb, this immuneACCESS table contains in-frame sequences only and omits some clones. Under half of the omission traces to an unresolved V gene where checked; the cause of the rest is unknown. The sample profile shows 130,000 to 150,000 clones; approximately 79% of them were found once. Of the sample, approximately 6.3% is held by the ten largest clones. The sequenced material came from PBMCs. These receptors all stem from a woman between 35 and 50 years old in good health and CMV-seropositive.

J is TRBJ1-3 and V is TRBV7-9; the D gene is possibly TRBD1 (5 bases). The CDR3 extends over 15 amino acids. Germline V CDR1 and CDR2: SEHNR, FQNEAQ (reference sequence). Trimming shortened V by 1 base and J by 4 bases, and 11 bases separated the two germline ends. CDR3 in amino acids: CASSLGGGGGNTIYF. In nucleotides, the CDR3 is TGTGCCAGCAGCTTAGGGGGCGGTGGAGGAAACACCATATATTTT.

This chain joins TRBV5-5 and TRBJ1-2; tentatively, D is TRBD1 (6 bases). The V end lost 2 bases, the J end lost 2 bases, and 10 bases lay between the germline ends. The CDR3 runs 14 residues. Germline V gene sequence: CDR1 SGHKS, CDR2 YYEKEE (reference sequence). CDR3 coding DNA: TGTGCCAGCAGCTTATCTACAGGGAACTATGGCTACACCTTC. Translation gives CASSLSTGNYGYTF.

The chain is built from TRBV9 and TRBJ1-1; 7 bases map to TRBD1. Germline CDR1 SGDLS, CDR2 YYNGEE. CDR3 length equals 15 residues. J lost 1 base, V lost 3 bases, and 6 bases had no gene match. CDR3 sequence (DNA): TGTGCCAGCAGCGGACAGGGAATGGGGAACACTGAAGCTTTCTTT. It codes for CASSGQGMGNTEAFF.

This chain connects TRBV25-1 to TRBJ2-3, with D uncertain. The germline CDR1 and CDR2 sequences are MGHDK and SYGVNS. CDR3 size: 15 residues. Trimming stripped 3 bases from V and 8 bases from J, with 18 bases between. As DNA, the CDR3 is TGTGCCAGCAGTGATACCCTGATCTCGAGTAGTACGCAGTATTTT. Translation gives CASSDTLISSSTQYF.

V gene TRBV6-5 combines with J gene TRBJ1-2; 7 bases are shared with TRBD1. V lost 6 bases, J lost 4 bases, and 8 bases stayed unmatched. The CDR3 has 14 amino acids. Looked up from germline, CDR1 is MNHEY and CDR2 is SVGAGI. CDR3 in amino acids: CASRDDRVGYGYTF. In DNA, the CDR3 is TGTGCCAGCAGGGATGACAGGGTTGGCTATGGCTACACCTTC.

The table lists this clone with a count of one. The chain couples TRBV6-1 to TRBJ2-1; 11 nucleotides line up with TRBD2. V lost 10 bases, J lost 5 bases, and 7 bases stayed unmatched. The CDR3 is 14 amino acids. Germline V gene lookup returns CDR1 MNHNS and CDR2 SASEGT. CDR3 region: CATRSGGAHNEQFF. CDR3 bases: TGTGCCACCCGTAGCGGGGGGGCCCACAATGAGCAGTTCTTC.

The rearrangement uses TRBV7-9 and TRBJ2-2, with D perhaps TRBD1 (6 bases). The CDR3 length is 18 residues. Between the trimmed V and J ends, which lost 3 bases and 5 bases, there was a span of 22 bases. Germline V gene sequence: CDR1 SEHNR, CDR2 FQNEAQ (reference sequence). The CDR3 loop is CASSFPPGQGTRTGELFF. Here the CDR3 DNA reads TGTGCCAGCAGCTTTCCACCGGGTCAGGGGACGCGGACCGGGGAGCTGTTTTTT.

This clone appeared once. This sequence joins TRBV5-6 and TRBJ1-1; 11 nucleotides align to TRBD1. The length of the CDR3 is 16 residues. Germline assignment: CDR1 SGHDT and CDR2 YYEEEE. The ends lost 4 bases at V and 3 bases at J; junction bases unmatched: 8. The CDR3 nucleotides are TGTGCCAGCAGCAGAGGACAGGGGGCTTTTTACACTGAAGCTTTCTTT. It translates to CASSRGQGAFYTEAFF.

The chain links TRBV6-5 to TRBJ2-5, with 8 bases that match TRBD1. J lost 1 base, V lost 5 bases, and 6 bases had no gene match. The CDR3 sequence is 15 residues long. Germline assignment: CDR1 MNHEY and CDR2 SVGAGI. The CDR3: CASSVGTGPQETQYF. The CDR3, as DNA: TGTGCCAGCAGTGTAGGGACAGGACCCCAAGAGACCCAGTACTTC.

The V and J genes are TRBV10-3 and TRBJ2-3; 9 nucleotides line up with TRBD2. This CDR3 comprises 18 residues. Germline CDR1 is ENHRY and CDR2 is SYGVKD. V lost 4 bases to trimming and J lost 1 base; unmatched junction nucleotides: 12. In DNA form, the CDR3 reads TGTGCCATCAGTGGCCTTAGCGGGGGCCCCCGAGGCACAGATACGCAGTATTTT. Translated: CAISGLSGGPRGTDTQYF.

This chain links TRBV9 with TRBJ1-3, with a tentative D call TRBD1 (6 bases). Germline loops: CDR1 SGDLS, CDR2 YYNGEE. The CDR3 contains 16 residues. V was trimmed by 2 bases and J by 0 bases, leaving 12 bases between them. DNA of the CDR3: TGTGCCAGCAGCGTCGCAGGGACAAGCTCTGGAAACACCATATATTTT. This translates into CASSVAGTSSGNTIYF.

The chain recombines TRBV5-1 with TRBJ2-5, with 10 bases fitting TRBD1. The CDR3 has 15 amino acids. V lost 3 bases to trimming and J lost 5 bases; unmatched junction nucleotides: 7. Germline values: CDR1 SGHRS, CDR2 YFSETQ. CDR3 sequence (DNA): TGCGCCAGCAGCTCGGGACAGGGGTGGGACGAGACCCAGTACTTC. This encodes CASSSGQGWDETQYF.

This chain connects TRBV6-1 to TRBJ1-3, with 8 bases fitting TRBD1. From germline, CDR1 is MNHNS and CDR2 SASEGT. This CDR3 spans 14 amino acids. Trimming took 0 bases from V and 8 from J; bases not matched to a gene: 3. CDR3 in amino acids: CASSEALQGDTIYF. The CDR3 nucleotides read TGTGCCAGCAGTGAAGCTTTACAGGGGGACACCATATATTTT.